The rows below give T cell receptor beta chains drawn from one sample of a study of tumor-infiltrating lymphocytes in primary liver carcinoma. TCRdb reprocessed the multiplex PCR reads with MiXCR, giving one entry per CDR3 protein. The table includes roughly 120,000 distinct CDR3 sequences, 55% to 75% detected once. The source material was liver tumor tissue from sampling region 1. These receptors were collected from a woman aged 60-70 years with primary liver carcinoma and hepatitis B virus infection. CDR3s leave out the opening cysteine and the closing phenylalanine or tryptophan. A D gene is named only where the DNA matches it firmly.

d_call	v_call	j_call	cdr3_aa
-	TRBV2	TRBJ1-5	ASRTGPNQHQH
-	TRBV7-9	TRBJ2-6	ASRWTVGGANVLT
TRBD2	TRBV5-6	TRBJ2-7	ASSSQKLASGYEQH
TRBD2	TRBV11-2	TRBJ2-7	ASGLGRNAGARHEQY
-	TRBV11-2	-	VSSILRADTQH
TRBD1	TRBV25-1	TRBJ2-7	ASSANRGPTYEQY
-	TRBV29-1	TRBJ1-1	SAEETGGAEAF
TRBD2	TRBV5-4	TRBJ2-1	ASSLSTIAGGKGNEQF
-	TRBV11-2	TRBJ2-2	ASSLKGTARELF
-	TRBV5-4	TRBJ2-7	ASGLGLGGYEQY
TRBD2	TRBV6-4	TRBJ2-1	ASSRLAGDFNEQF
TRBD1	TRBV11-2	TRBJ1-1	ANSLVMGQGSTEAF
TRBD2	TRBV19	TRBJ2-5	ASSTSGRYRETQY
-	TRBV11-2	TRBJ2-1	ASSLRSSYNEQF
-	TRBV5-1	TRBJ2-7	ASSPGTMSSYESY